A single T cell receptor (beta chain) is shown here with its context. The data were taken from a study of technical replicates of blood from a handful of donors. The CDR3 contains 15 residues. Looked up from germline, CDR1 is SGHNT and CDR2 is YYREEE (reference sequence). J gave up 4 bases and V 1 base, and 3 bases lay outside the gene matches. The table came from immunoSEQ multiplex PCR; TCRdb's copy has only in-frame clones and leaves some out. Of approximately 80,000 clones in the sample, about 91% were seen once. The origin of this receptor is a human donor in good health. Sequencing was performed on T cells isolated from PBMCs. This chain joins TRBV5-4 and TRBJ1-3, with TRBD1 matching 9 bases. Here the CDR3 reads CASSLITGGGNTIYF. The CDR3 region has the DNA TGTGCCAGCAGCTTGATAACAGGGGGCGGAAACACCATATATTTT. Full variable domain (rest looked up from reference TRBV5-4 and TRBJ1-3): ETGVTQSPTHLIKTRGQQVTLRCSSQSGHNTVSWYQQALGQGPQFIFQYYREEENGRGNFPPRFSGLQFPNYSSELNVNALELDDSALYLCASSLITGGGNTIYFGEGSWLTVV.